Presented here are 9 T cell receptor beta chains from one specimen sequenced in a study of prognosis after radiotherapy for stage I lung cancer. From genomic DNA, two-round multiplex PCR was used to amplify TCR beta CDR3. Round-one PCR had primers specific to each TRBV and TRBJ gene. TCRdb passed the multiplex PCR reads through MiXCR, listing each CDR3 protein once. The repertoire holds about 26,000 distinct CDR3 sequences, with around 43% as singletons. Sequences were derived from PBMCs, sampled before or after stereotactic body radiation therapy (not recorded which). The receptors were gathered from a donor aged 50 or older with non-small cell lung cancer.

As concerns this clonotype: A much larger clone lies a single base off, so this may be a read error. V and J are TRBV6-2 or TRBV6-3 and TRBJ1-1; 8 bases line up with TRBD1. The CDR3 has 15 residues. The V gene's germline CDR1 is MNHEY and CDR2 SVGEGT. The CDR3 nucleotides are TGTGTCAGCAGTGAACCCGGGACAGGCAACACTGAAGCTTTCTTT. Amino acid sequence: CVSSEPGTGNTEAFF.

Of note for this clonotype: This sequence is one base from a far larger clone and is likely a read error. V usage is TRBV7-8 and J usage is TRBJ2-7; no definite D call. The ends were cut back, 1 base at V and 7 bases at J, with 11 bases in the middle. CDR3 length: 13 residues. Germline loops: CDR1 SGHVS, CDR2 FQNEAQ. The CDR3 reads CASSLGEYNEQYF. Here the CDR3 DNA reads TGTGCCAGCAGCTTAGGAGAATACAATGAGCAGTACTTC.

With respect to this clonotype: A single base is all that separates this from a far larger clone, so a read error is likely. This rearrangement joins TRBV12-3 or TRBV12-4 to TRBJ2-7; D is ambiguous. The CDR3 contains 13 residues. The V gene lost 5 bases and the J gene lost 5 bases, with 13 bases spanning the gap. The DNA of the CDR3 is TGTGCCAGCAGTCGACAATGGGCTGACGAGCAGTACTTC. Its translation is CASSRQWADEQYF.

The genes are TRBV12-3 or TRBV12-4 and TRBJ1-4; D may be TRBD1 (5 bases). The CDR3 has 14 residues. Trimming took 3 bases from V and 7 from J, leaving 12 bases between them. The CDR3 spells CASSFASQGEKLFF. The CDR3 DNA reads as TGTGCCAGCAGTTTTGCTTCTCAGGGTGAAAAACTGTTTTTT.

In this sample, this clonotype turned up many times. The chain joins TRBV30 to TRBJ2-7; D ambiguous. Germline V gene lookup returns CDR1 GTSNPN and CDR2 SVGIG (reference sequence). Trimming shortened V by 3 bases and J by 3 bases, and 6 bases separated the two germline ends. There are 11 residues in the CDR3. In DNA form, the CDR3 reads TGTGCCTGGAGGCTTTACTACGAGCAGTACTTC. It specifies CAWRLYYEQYF. The whole variable domain, filled in from reference TRBV30 and TRBJ2-7, reads SQTIHQWPATLVQPVGSPLSLECTVEGTSNPNLYWYRQAAGRGLQLLFYSVGIGQISSEVPQNLSASRPQDRQFILSSKKLLLSDSGFYLCAWRLYYEQYFGPGTRLTVT.

This clonotype was observed many times. V usage is TRBV7-3 and J usage is TRBJ2-5; 7 nucleotides match TRBD2. CDR1 is SGHTA, CDR2 FQGTGA, per germline. V trimming: 3 bases; J trimming: 6 bases; junction bases outside the gene matches: 10. CDR3 size: 15 residues. The CDR3 region is CASSFTGGGRQTQYF. The CDR3 DNA reads as TGTGCCAGCAGCTTTACGGGAGGAGGGAGACAGACCCAGTACTTC.

Worth noting for this clonotype: A read error is likely here: a far larger clone is one base away. This rearrangement joins TRBV2 to TRBJ2-2; D gene unclear. Per the germline V gene, CDR1 is SNHLY and CDR2 is FYNNEI. The CDR3 contains 14 residues. The CDR3 region is CASSSSDDTRELFF. The CDR3 coding sequence is TGTGCCAGCAGCTCCTCTGACGACACCAGGGAGCTGTTTTTT.

This clonotype is judged medium-sized. DNA of the CDR3: TGTGCCAGCAGACTAGGGGTGGACACCGGGGAGCTGTTTTTT. Its protein is CASRLGVDTGELFF. V is TRBV12-3 or TRBV12-4 and J is TRBJ2-2, with D possibly called TRBD1 or TRBD2 (5 bases each). This CDR3 spans 14 amino acids. The ends were cut back, 6 bases at V and 3 bases at J, with 11 bases in the middle.

This clonotype was seen ten or more times. The genes are TRBV20-1 and TRBJ1-5; D is uncertain. The germline CDR1 and CDR2 sequences are DFQATT and SNEGSKA (reference sequence). V was shortened by 1 base and J by 9 bases, with 13 bases between the two germline ends. This CDR3 has 13 amino acids. DNA for the CDR3: TGCAGTGCTAGAGTACTCTCCGAGGGGCCCCAGCATTTT. This sequence encodes CSARVLSEGPQHF.